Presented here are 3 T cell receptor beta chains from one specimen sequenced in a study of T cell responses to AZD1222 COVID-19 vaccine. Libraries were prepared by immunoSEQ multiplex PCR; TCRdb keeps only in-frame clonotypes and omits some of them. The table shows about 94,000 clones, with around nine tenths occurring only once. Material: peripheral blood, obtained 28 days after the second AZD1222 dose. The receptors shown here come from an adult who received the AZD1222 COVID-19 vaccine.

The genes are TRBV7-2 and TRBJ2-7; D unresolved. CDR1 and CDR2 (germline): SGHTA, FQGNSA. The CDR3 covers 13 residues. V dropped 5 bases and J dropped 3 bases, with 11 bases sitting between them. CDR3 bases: TGTGCCAGCAGCCTACATGGGAACTACGAGCAGTACTTC. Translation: CASSLHGNYEQYF.

Written as DNA, the CDR3 is TGTGCCAGCGCGGCCGGCGGGAACACTGAAGCTTTCTTT. It is translated as CASAAGGNTEAFF. This chain links TRBV11-1 with TRBJ1-1; no clear D gene. V dropped 8 bases and J dropped 1 base, with 11 bases sitting between them. CDR3 length: 13 amino acids. Germline V gene sequence: CDR1 SGHAT, CDR2 FQDESV (reference sequence).

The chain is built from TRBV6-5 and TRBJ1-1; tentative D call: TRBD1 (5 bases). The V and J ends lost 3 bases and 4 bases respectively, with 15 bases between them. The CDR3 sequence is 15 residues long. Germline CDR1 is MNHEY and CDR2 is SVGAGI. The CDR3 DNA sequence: TGTGCCAGCAGTTATGATGGGGGTAAGGCCACTGAAGCTTTCTTT. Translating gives CASSYDGGKATEAFF.